The present T cell receptor (beta chain) was sequenced within a study of blood T cell repertoires in COVID-19. Per the authors' pipeline: Counts of nucleated cells, estimated from reference gene primer amplification, were obtained. The data were produced by immunoSEQ multiplex PCR, yet TCRdb's version contains in-frame clones alone and is incomplete. V, J and clone size were drawn from that table, and D and trimming were deduced from the DNA. Of about 130,000 clones detected, 70% to 90% appear once; the ten largest clones hold over 1%. The sequence was collected from a woman of 80 years or more with acute or convalescent COVID-19. The sample consisted of peripheral blood.

The DNA for the CDR3 is TGTGCCAGCAGCAATTTCGAGGGTAATGAAAAACTGTTTTTT. It encodes CASSNFEGNEKLFF. The rearrangement links TRBV2 to TRBJ1-4; D unresolved. V was shortened by 6 bases and J by 4 bases, with 12 bases between the two germline ends. The CDR3 consists of 14 residues. Per the germline V gene, CDR1 is SNHLY and CDR2 is FYNNEI.